This T cell receptor (beta chain) stems from a study of Tregs in tolerant kidney transplant recipients (dated by TCRdb to between 2018 and 2021). At the level of the whole study: The study applied TCRbeta sequencing to find donor-specific regulatory T cells before combined kidney and bone marrow transplantation and then followed those same cells after transplant. Several methods of expanding Tregs specific for an allogeneic donor were compared by TCRbeta repertoire sequencing in a few healthy controls. What the research found in general, with its limitations: Biological reproducibility was not examined directly, but technical replication error appeared to be minimal. The study was limited by small patient numbers, and the findings need validation in larger populations and under other immunosuppression protocols. Expanding Tregs with activated donor B cells appeared to identify the most biologically relevant and donor-specific TCRbeta repertoire.

The CDR1 and CDR2 encoded by the germline V gene are MNHNS and SASEGT. The CDR3 contains 14 residues, cysteine and phenylalanine counted. The only DNA kept is the CDR3, 42 bases in frame from the first base. For TCRbeta CDR3 sequencing, genomic DNA was extracted from sorted cells using the QIAGEN DNeasy Blood and Tissue Kit. High-throughput TCRbeta CDR3 sequencing was carried out commercially through immunoSEQ, with PCR amplification with bias correction and internal controls included. On the authors' methods: Unique productive TCRbeta sequences were defined by CDR3 nucleotide sequence where primers matched, otherwise by CDR3 amino acid sequence with Vbeta and Jbeta genes. As a correction for sorting error, sequences shared between sorted populations at a frequency ratio of 2:1 or less were discarded, and the remaining shared sequences were assigned to the higher population. Sequences were defined as donor-reactive when expanded at least 5-fold in CFSE-low cells versus unstimulated cells and present at a frequency of at least 0.01% in CFSE-low cells. Repertoire divergence was quantified by Jensen-Shannon divergence calculated from the top 100 TCRbeta sequences ranked by frequency. When a sample had multiple sequencing runs, each run was corrected for sorting error separately and the runs were then pooled. TCRdb took this table from immuneACCESS and kept in-frame rearrangements with V and J called. Such tables lack part of the clones; where checked against another copy, unresolved V genes explain under half of the gap, and the rest is unexplained. V and J calls and clone size follow that table, whereas D and trimming were derived from the DNA. This sample holds about 240,000 clones; 80% to 85% were observed only once. Of the sample, 0.55% to 0.65% is held by the ten largest clones.

Worth noting for this clone: Its specific antigen is unknown. Mismatch with germline at one junction end may stem from a read error.

Unstimulated Tregs (CD4+CD25+CD127-), CD4+ non-Tregs (CD4+CD25-), CD4 and CD8 cells were FACS-sorted from thawed PBMCs. Healthy control blood came either as purchased buffy coats or from healthy volunteers. Healthy control blood was processed by Ficoll density gradient to PBMCs and cryopreserved; patient PBMCs were collected before and after transplant. The chain was built from TRBV6-1 and TRBJ2-1; the D gene cannot be resolved reliably. This TCR was recovered from a human donor in good health. The sequenced sample was CD4+ T cells from blood. The DNA sequence reads TGTGCCAGCAGAGAAGTGCAGAGCAACAATGAGCAGTTCTTC. It specifies CASREVQSNNEQFF.